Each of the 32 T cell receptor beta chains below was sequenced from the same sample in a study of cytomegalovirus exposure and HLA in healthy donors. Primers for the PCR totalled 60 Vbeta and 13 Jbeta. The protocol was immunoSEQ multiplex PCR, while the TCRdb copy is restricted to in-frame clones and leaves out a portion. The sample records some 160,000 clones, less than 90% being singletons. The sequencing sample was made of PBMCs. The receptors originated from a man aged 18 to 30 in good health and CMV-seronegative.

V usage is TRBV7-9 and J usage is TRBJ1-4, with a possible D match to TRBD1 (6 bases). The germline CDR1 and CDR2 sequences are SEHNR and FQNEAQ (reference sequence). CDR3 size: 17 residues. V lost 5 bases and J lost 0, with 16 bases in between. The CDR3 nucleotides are TGTGCCAGCAGCCCCCGGGACATTCACGCAACTAATGAAAAACTGTTTTTT. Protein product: CASSPRDIHATNEKLFF.

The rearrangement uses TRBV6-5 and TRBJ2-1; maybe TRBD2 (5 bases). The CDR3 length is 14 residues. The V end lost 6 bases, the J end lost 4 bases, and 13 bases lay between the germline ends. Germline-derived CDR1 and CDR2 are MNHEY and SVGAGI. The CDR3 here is CASSRGGGYNEQFF. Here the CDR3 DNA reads TGTGCCAGCAGCCGAGGCGGAGGATACAATGAGCAGTTCTTC.

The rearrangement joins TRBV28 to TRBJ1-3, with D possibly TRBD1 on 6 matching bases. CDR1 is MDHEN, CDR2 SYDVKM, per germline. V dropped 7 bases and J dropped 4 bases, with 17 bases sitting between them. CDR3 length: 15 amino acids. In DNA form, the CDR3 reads TGTGCCAGCAAACAAAGGGGGTTAGCGGGAAACACCATATATTTT. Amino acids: CASKQRGLAGNTIYF.

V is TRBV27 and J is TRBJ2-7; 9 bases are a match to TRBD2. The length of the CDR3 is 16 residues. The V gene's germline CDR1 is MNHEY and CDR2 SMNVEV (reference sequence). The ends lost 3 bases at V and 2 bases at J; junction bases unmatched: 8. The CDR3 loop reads CASSLGAGGGTYEQYF. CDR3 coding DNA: TGTGCCAGCAGTTTGGGAGCGGGAGGAGGAACCTACGAGCAGTACTTC.

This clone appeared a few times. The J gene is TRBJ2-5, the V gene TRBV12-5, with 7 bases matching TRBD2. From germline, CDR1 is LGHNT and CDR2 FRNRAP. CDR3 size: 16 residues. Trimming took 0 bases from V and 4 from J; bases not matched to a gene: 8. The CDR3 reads CASGLVLRGGVETQYF. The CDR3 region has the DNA TGTGCTAGTGGTTTGGTCCTCCGTGGGGGGGTAGAGACCCAGTACTTC.

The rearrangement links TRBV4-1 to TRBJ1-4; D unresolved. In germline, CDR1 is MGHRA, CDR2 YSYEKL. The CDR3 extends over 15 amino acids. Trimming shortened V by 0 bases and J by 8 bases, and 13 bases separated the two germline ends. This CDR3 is CASSQEGRVGEKLFF. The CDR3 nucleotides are TGCGCCAGCAGCCAAGAAGGGAGGGTAGGGGAAAAACTGTTTTTT.

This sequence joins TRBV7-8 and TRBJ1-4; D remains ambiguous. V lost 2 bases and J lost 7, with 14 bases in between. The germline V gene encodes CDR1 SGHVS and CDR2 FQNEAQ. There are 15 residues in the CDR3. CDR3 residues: CASSLQLGHGEKLFF. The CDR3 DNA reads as TGTGCCAGCAGCTTACAACTCGGTCACGGTGAAAAACTGTTTTTT.

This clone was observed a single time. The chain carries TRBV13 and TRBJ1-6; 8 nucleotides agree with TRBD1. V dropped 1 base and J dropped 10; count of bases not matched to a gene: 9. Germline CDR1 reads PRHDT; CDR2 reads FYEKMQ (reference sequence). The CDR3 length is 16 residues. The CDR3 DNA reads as TGTGCCAGCAGCTTAGTAACAGGGGGAGGAGGGTCACCCCTCCACTTT. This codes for CASSLVTGGGGSPLHF. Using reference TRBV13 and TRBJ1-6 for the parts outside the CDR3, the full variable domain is AAGVIQSPRHLIKEKRETATLKCYPIPRHDTVYWYQQGPGQDPQFLISFYEKMQSDKGSIPDRFSAQQFSDYHSELNMSSLELGDSALYFCASSLVTGGGGSPLHFGNGTRLTVT.

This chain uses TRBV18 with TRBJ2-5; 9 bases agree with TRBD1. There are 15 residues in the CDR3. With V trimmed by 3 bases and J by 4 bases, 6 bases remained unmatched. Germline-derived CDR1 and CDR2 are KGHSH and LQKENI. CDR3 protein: CASSPLPDRGETQYF. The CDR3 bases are TGTGCCAGCTCACCCCTCCCGGACAGGGGAGAGACCCAGTACTTC.

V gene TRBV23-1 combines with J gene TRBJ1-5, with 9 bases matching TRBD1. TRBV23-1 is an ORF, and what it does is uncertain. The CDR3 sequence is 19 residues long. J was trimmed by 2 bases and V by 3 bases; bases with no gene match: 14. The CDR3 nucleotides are TGCGCCAGCAGTCATCGTCCCGGGACAGGGCCAAAGGGCAATCAGCCCCAGCATTTT. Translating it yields CASSHRPGTGPKGNQPQHF.

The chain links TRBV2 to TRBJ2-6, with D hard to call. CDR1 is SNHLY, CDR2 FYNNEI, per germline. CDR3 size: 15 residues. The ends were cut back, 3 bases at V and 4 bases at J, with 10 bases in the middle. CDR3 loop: CASSEGRSGANVLTF. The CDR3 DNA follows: TGTGCCAGCAGTGAGGGCAGGTCCGGGGCCAACGTCCTGACTTTC.

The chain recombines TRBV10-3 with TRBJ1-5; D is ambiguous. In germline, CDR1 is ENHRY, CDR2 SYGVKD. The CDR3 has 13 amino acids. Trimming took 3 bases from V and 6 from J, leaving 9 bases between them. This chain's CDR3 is CAISDRGFQPQHF. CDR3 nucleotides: TGTGCCATCAGTGACCGGGGTTTTCAGCCCCAGCATTTT.

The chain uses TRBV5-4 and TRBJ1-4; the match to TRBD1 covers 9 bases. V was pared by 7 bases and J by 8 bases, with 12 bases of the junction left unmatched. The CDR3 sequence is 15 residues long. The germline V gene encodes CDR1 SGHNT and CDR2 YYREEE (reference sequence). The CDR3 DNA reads TGTGCCAGCTCCCCATCCGGGACAGGGACGGAAAAACTGTTTTTT. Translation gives CASSPSGTGTEKLFF. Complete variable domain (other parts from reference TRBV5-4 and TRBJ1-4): ETGVTQSPTHLIKTRGQQVTLRCSSQSGHNTVSWYQQALGQGPQFIFQYYREEENGRGNFPPRFSGLQFPNYSSELNVNALELDDSALYLCASSPSGTGTEKLFFGSGTQLSVL.

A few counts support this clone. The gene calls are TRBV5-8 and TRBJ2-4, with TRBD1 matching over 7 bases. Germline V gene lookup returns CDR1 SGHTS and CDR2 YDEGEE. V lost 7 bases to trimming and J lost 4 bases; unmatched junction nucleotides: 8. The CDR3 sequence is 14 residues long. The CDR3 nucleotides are TGTGCCAGCCCCCAGGGGGATGATAAAAACATTCAGTACTTC. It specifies CASPQGDDKNIQYF. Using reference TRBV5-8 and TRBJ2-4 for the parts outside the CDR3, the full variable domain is EAGVTQSPTHLIKTRGQQATLRCSPISGHTSVYWYQQALGLGLQFLLWYDEGEERNRGNFPPRFSGRQFPNYSSELNVNALELEDSALYLCASPQGDDKNIQYFGAGTRLSVL.

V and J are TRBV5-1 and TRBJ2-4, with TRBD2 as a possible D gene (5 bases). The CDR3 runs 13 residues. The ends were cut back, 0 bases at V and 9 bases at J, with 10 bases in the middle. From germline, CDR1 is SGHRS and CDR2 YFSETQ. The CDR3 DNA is TGCGCCAGCAGCTTGGTCCTAGAGGGCATTCAGTACTTC. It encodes CASSLVLEGIQYF.

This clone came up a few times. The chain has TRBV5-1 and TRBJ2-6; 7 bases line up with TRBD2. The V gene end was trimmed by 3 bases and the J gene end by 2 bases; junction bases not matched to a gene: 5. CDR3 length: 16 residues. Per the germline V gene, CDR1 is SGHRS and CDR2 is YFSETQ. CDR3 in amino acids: CASSSVGGAGANVLTF. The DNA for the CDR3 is TGCGCCAGCAGCTCCGTGGGGGGGGCTGGGGCCAACGTCCTGACTTTC.

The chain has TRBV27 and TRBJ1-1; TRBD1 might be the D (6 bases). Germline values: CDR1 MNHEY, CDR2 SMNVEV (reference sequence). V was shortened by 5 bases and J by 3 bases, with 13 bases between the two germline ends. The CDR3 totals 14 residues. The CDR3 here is CASSPSDSHTEAFF. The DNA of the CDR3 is TGTGCCAGCAGTCCCTCGGACAGCCACACTGAAGCTTTCTTT.

CDR3 region: CASSPFADSGTEAFF. The CDR3 DNA is TGTGCCAGCTCACCTTTTGCGGATAGTGGCACTGAAGCTTTCTTT. The J gene is TRBJ1-1, the V gene TRBV18; D gene uncertain. The CDR3 extends over 15 amino acids. Between the trimmed V and J ends, which lost 3 bases and 4 bases, there was a span of 15 bases. Germline V gene lookup returns CDR1 KGHSH and CDR2 LQKENI.

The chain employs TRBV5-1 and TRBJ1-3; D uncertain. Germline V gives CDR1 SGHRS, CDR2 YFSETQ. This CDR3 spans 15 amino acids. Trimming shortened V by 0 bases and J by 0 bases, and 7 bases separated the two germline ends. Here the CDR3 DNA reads TGCGCCAGCAGCTTGGCCGGAGACTCTGGAAACACCATATATTTT. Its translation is CASSLAGDSGNTIYF.

The CDR3 DNA sequence: TGTGCCTGGAAGGGACAGCCTCTTCCCTACGAGCAGTACTTC. Protein product: CAWKGQPLPYEQYF. The V gene is TRBV19, the J gene TRBJ2-7; 7 bases align to TRBD1. Per germline, CDR1 LNHDA and CDR2 SQIVND (reference sequence). Germline trimming cut 11 bases from V and 2 bases from J; bases unmatched to any gene: 12. The CDR3 loop spans 14 amino acids.

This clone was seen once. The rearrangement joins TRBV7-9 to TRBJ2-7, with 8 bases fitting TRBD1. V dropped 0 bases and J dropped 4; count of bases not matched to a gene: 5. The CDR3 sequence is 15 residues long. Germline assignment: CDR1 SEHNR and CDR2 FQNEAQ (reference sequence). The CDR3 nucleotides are TGTGCCAGCAGCTTAGCGGCAGGGGGCGCGTACGAGCAGTACTTC. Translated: CASSLAAGGAYEQYF.

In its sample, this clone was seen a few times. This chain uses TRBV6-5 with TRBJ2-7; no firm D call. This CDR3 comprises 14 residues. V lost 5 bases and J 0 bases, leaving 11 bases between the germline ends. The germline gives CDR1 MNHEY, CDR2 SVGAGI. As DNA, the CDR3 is TGTGCCAGCAGTATCAGGCAGTACTCCTACGAGCAGTACTTC. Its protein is CASSIRQYSYEQYF.

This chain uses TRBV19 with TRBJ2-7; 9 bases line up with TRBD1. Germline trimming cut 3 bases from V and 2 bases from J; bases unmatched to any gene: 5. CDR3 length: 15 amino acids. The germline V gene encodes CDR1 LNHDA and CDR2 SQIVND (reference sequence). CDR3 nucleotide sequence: TGTGCCAGTAGTATCGGGGACAGGGCAACCTACGAGCAGTACTTC. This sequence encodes CASSIGDRATYEQYF.

CDR3 nucleotides: TGTGCCAGCAGTGACAGGGGTAGGGGGGAGCTGTTTTTT. Its translation: CASSDRGRGELFF. The genes are TRBV28 and TRBJ2-2; 8 nucleotides match TRBD1. Germline lookup yields CDR1 MDHEN and CDR2 SYDVKM. J lost 8 bases, V lost 5 bases, and 4 bases had no gene match. The CDR3 is 13 amino acids. The full variable domain, rest sourced from reference TRBV28 and TRBJ2-2, is DVKVTQSSRYLVKRTGEKVFLECVQDMDHENMFWYRQDPGLGLRLIYFSYDVKMKEKGDIPEGYSVSREKKERFSLILESASTNQTSMYLCASSDRGRGELFFGEGSRLTVL.

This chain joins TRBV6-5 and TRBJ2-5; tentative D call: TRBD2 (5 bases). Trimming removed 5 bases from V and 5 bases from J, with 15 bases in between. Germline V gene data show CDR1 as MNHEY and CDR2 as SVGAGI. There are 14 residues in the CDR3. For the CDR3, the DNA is TGTGCCAGCAGTCGGTCCCCCCGAGGGGAGACCCAGTACTTC. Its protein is CASSRSPRGETQYF.

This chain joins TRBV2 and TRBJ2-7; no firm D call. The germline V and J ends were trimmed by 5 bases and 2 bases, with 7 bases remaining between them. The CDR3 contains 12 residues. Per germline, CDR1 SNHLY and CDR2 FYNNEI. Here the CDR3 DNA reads TGTGCCAGCAGTCCTAGAGCCTACGAGCAGTACTTC. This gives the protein CASSPRAYEQYF.

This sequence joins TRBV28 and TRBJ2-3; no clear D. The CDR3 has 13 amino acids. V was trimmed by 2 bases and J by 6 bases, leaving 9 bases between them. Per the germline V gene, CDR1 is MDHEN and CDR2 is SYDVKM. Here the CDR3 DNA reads TGTGCCAGCAGTTTAGGAGTTCCGGATACGCAGTATTTT. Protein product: CASSLGVPDTQYF.

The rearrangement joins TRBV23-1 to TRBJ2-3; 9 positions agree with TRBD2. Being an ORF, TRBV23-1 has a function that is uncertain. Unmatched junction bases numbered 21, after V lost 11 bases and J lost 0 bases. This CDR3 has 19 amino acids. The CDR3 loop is CADPAEGGGVLESTDTQYF. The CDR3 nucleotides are TGCGCCGACCCGGCGGAAGGCGGGGGGGTCTTAGAAAGCACAGATACGCAGTATTTT.

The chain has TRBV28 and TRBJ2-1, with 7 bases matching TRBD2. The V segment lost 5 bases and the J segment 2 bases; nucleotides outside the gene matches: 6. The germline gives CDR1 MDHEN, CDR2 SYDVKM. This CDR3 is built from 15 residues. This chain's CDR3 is CASSLLARPYNEQFF. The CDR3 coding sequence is TGTGCCAGCAGTCTACTAGCGCGGCCCTACAATGAGCAGTTCTTC.

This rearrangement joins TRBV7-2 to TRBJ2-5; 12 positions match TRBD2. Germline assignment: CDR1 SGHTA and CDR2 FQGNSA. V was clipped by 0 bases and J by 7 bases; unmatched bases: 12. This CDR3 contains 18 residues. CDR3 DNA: TGTGCCAGCAGCTTAGCGGGCGCCGGACTAGCGGGGTCCCGGACCCAGTACTTC. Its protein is CASSLAGAGLAGSRTQYF.

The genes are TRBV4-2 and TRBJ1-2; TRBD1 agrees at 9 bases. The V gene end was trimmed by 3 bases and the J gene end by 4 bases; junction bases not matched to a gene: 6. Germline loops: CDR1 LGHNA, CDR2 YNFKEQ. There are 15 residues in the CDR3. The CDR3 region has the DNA TGTGCCAGCAGCCAGAGACCGGACAGGGGCTATGGCTACACCTTC. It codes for CASSQRPDRGYGYTF.

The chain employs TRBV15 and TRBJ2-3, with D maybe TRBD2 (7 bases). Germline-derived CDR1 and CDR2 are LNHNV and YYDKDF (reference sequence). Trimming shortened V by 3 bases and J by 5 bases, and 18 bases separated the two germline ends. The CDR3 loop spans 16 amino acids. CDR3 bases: TGTGCCACCAGCAGGTGGGGGGGGGCCAACGGAGATACGCAGTATTTT. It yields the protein CATSRWGGANGDTQYF.